The 21 T cell receptor beta chains below come from one sample, sequenced in a study of identical twins' blood T cells. TCRdb re-called the 5' RACE reads with MiXCR, one entry per CDR3 protein. The data show 350,000 to 400,000 distinct CDR3 sequences, 28% seen once. Sequencing was performed on PBMCs. These TCRs come from a woman between 18 and 50 years old in good health.

This chain's CDR3 is CASASIRRPGEQFF. The CDR3 DNA follows: TGTGCCAGCGCTTCCATCCGCCGGCCCGGTGAGCAGTTCTTC. The gene calls are TRBV7-2 and TRBJ2-1; D call uncertain. The CDR3 consists of 14 residues. Trimming took 8 bases from V and 9 from J, leaving 20 bases between them. The V gene's germline CDR1 is SGHTA and CDR2 FQGNSA.

A remark on this clonotype: A much bigger clone sits one base away, suggesting this may be a read error. The chain uses TRBV10-3 and TRBJ2-3, with a weak D call TRBD1 (6 bases). Per germline, CDR1 ENHRY and CDR2 SYGVKD. The germline V and J ends were trimmed by 6 bases and 1 base, with 20 bases remaining between them. This CDR3 is built from 17 residues. In nucleotides, the CDR3 is TGTGCCATCAGCCGATGGCAGGGGAATATCGGCACAGATACGCAGTATTTT. Protein: CAISRWQGNIGTDTQYF.

The CDR3 is CASSVVAGYGYTF. DNA for the CDR3: TGTGCCAGCAGCGTAGTGGCAGGCTATGGCTACACCTTC. The chain has TRBV9 and TRBJ1-2; D is unresolved. V gave up 0 bases and J gave up 4 bases, with 7 bases separating them. The CDR3 runs to 13 residues. CDR1 and CDR2 (germline): SGDLS, YYNGEE.

This clonotype showed up just a few times. The chain links TRBV5-1 to TRBJ1-1; D gene unclear. CDR3 length equals 14 residues. Germline loops: CDR1 SGHRS, CDR2 YFSETQ. Between the trimmed V and J ends, which lost 2 bases and 5 bases, there was a span of 13 bases. The chain's CDR3 is CASSLRGKETEAFF. The CDR3 bases are TGCGCCAGCAGCTTACGGGGTAAGGAAACTGAAGCTTTCTTT.

This clonotype was recorded a few times. This chain links TRBV20-1 with TRBJ2-5, with TRBD2 matching 7 bases. CDR3 length equals 15 residues. V dropped 3 bases and J dropped 2; count of bases not matched to a gene: 9. The germline CDR1 and CDR2 sequences are DFQATT and SNEGSKA (reference sequence). The CDR3 loop is CSASMPASGQETQYF. The CDR3 DNA is TGCAGTGCTAGTATGCCTGCTAGCGGACAAGAGACCCAGTACTTC.

The chain combines TRBV20-1 with TRBJ2-1, with D hard to call. The CDR3 spans 11 residues. The germline V gene has CDR1 DFQATT and CDR2 SNEGSKA (reference sequence). V was trimmed by 3 bases and J by 3 bases, leaving 3 bases between them. CDR3: CSASYYNEQFF. The CDR3 DNA reads as TGCAGTGCTAGTTACTACAATGAGCAGTTCTTC.

The rearrangement links TRBV20-1 to TRBJ1-1, with D maybe TRBD1 (6 bases). Trimming removed 5 bases from V and 6 bases from J, with 16 bases in between. CDR1 and CDR2 (germline): DFQATT, SNEGSKA (reference sequence). This CDR3 is built from 13 residues. The CDR3: CSAQEGGRSEAFF. Written as DNA, the CDR3 is TGCAGTGCTCAGGAGGGGGGGAGATCTGAAGCTTTCTTT.

This clonotype was detected a few times. V is TRBV19 and J is TRBJ1-2, with unresolved D. Germline lookup yields CDR1 LNHDA and CDR2 SQIVND (reference sequence). The CDR3 has 12 amino acids. V was trimmed by 11 bases and J by 8 bases, leaving 18 bases between them. As DNA, the CDR3 is TGTGCCGGATGGACCTACACGGAGGGCTACACCTTC. Translated, it gives CAGWTYTEGYTF.

This chain uses TRBV20-1 with TRBJ2-1; no definite D call. The CDR3 is made up of 11 amino acids. CDR1 and CDR2 from the germline V gene are DFQATT and SNEGSKA (reference sequence). The CDR3 bases are TGCAGCCATACGAACTACAATGAGCAGTTCTTC. Translating it yields CSHTNYNEQFF.

The chain carries TRBV5-1 and TRBJ2-4, with D possibly matching TRBD2 (5 bases). This CDR3 region has 15 residues. The germline CDR1 and CDR2 sequences are SGHRS and YFSETQ. Trimming stripped 4 bases from V and 0 bases from J, with 11 bases between. The CDR3 region has the DNA TGCGCCAGCAGCGGGAGTATTCTAGCCAAAAACATTCAGTACTTC. Translation gives CASSGSILAKNIQYF.

This clonotype was observed a handful of times. This chain joins TRBV3-1 and TRBJ2-1, with D maybe TRBD1 (5 bases). The CDR3 is made up of 17 amino acids. The germline V gene has CDR1 LGHDT and CDR2 YNNKEL (reference sequence). Between the trimmed V and J ends, which lost 3 bases and 4 bases, there was a span of 19 bases. The CDR3 coding sequence is TGTGCCAGCAGCCAGGCAAGAAATCAGGGTGGGTACAATGAGCAGTTCTTC. It encodes CASSQARNQGGYNEQFF.

Turning to this clonotype: Its ends do not fully match the called genes, so a read error is possible. This chain joins TRBV4-3 and TRBJ2-3, with 8 bases matching TRBD2. Germline loops: CDR1 LGHNA, CDR2 YSLEER. CDR3 length equals 18 residues. CDR3 bases: TGCACCAGCAGCCAAGAGCCCCCGGCCAGCGGGAGAACAGATACGCAGTATTTT. This gives the protein CTSSQEPPASGRTDTQYF.

The chain is built from TRBV18 and TRBJ2-5, with 7 bases fitting TRBD1. Germline lookup yields CDR1 KGHSH and CDR2 LQKENI. Unmatched junction bases numbered 8, after V lost 5 bases and J lost 5 bases. CDR3 length: 14 residues. CDR3 coding DNA: TGTGCCAGCTCAACACTGGGACAGCCGGAGACCCAGTACTTC. Translated, it gives CASSTLGQPETQYF.

This clonotype was counted ten times or more. The CDR3 DNA reads as TGTGCCAGCAGCCCACGGGAGTCGAACACTGAAGCTTTCTTT. It encodes CASSPRESNTEAFF. The rearrangement links TRBV11-3 to TRBJ1-1, with D unresolved. This CDR3 spans 14 amino acids. Germline loops: CDR1 SGHNT, CDR2 YENEEA. The V and J ends lost 5 bases and 1 base respectively, with 11 bases between them.

This clonotype appeared once. The chain couples TRBV12-3 or TRBV12-4 to TRBJ2-5; D not certain. The V end was cut by 4 bases, the J end by 3 bases, with 12 bases between. CDR3 length: 14 amino acids. This CDR3 is CASSYKVSEETQYF. CDR3 in DNA: TGTGCCAGCAGTTACAAGGTTTCGGAAGAGACCCAGTACTTC.

This clonotype was observed a few times. The chain recombines TRBV5-1 with TRBJ2-7; 7 bases line up with TRBD1. Germline V lookup: CDR1 SGHRS, CDR2 YFSETQ. The CDR3 runs to 13 residues. V shed 7 bases, J shed 1 base, and the junction held 5 bases outside the gene matches. CDR3 sequence: CASSGTDSYEQYF. The CDR3 DNA is TGCGCCAGCTCCGGGACAGATTCCTACGAGCAGTACTTC.

The chain employs TRBV7-6 and TRBJ1-1; D remains unclear. This CDR3 is built from 14 residues. CDR1 SGHVS and CDR2 FNYEAQ come from the germline V gene. Trimming left V 3 bases short and J 1 base short, with 9 bases between. CDR3 residues: CASSFGSSNTEAFF. CDR3 DNA: TGTGCCAGCAGCTTCGGGTCCTCGAACACTGAAGCTTTCTTT.

The chain combines TRBV4-2 with TRBJ1-1; 9 bases fit TRBD1. Losses at the gene ends were 4 bases for V and 7 bases for J; bases not matched to a gene: 13. Germline CDR1 is LGHNA and CDR2 is YNFKEQ. There are 16 residues in the CDR3. CDR3 nucleotide sequence: TGTGCCAGCAGCCGGACAATCGCCCGGACAGGGGATGAAGCTTTCTTT. Amino acid sequence: CASSRTIARTGDEAFF.

Only a few counts were recorded for this clonotype. The chain employs TRBV18 and TRBJ2-7; no firm D call. The CDR3 has 15 amino acids. Germline assignment: CDR1 KGHSH and CDR2 LQKENI. The V gene lost 3 bases and the J gene lost 4 bases, with 16 bases spanning the gap. CDR3 sequence reads: CASSPVPGVGYEQYF. For the CDR3, the DNA is TGTGCCAGCTCACCGGTTCCTGGTGTAGGTTACGAGCAGTACTTC. Combining the CDR3 with reference TRBV18 and TRBJ2-7 gives the whole variable domain NAGVMQNPRHLVRRRGQEARLRCSPMKGHSHVYWYRQLPEEGLKFMVYLQKENIIDESGMPKERFSAEFPKEGPSILRIQQVVRGDSAAYFCASSPVPGVGYEQYFGPGTRLTVT.

The chain carries TRBV10-3 and TRBJ2-3; D remains unclear. Germline V gene sequence: CDR1 ENHRY, CDR2 SYGVKD. The CDR3 covers 14 residues. With 10 bases removed from V and 0 bases from J, the gap between germline ends came to 14 bases. The CDR3 reads CATNTRISTDTQYF. In DNA, the CDR3 is TGTGCCACTAATACACGGATAAGCACAGATACGCAGTATTTT.

This clonotype was seen just once. The junction does not match germline at one end; this may be a read error. The rearrangement uses TRBV7-9 and TRBJ1-1; perhaps TRBD1 as D (5 bases). The CDR3 extends over 15 amino acids. Germline-derived CDR1 and CDR2 are SEHNR and FQNEAQ (reference sequence). The CDR3 bases are TGTGCCGGCAGCCGAGTATTAAACGGACAAGATGAAGCTTTCTTT. It specifies CAGSRVLNGQDEAFF.